The 30 T cell receptor beta chains below were found in one sample sequenced in a study of beta chain features in type 1 diabetes. Study results and limitations: Significant though moderate, a shortening of TCRB CDR3s appeared in all four CD4+ subsets of Type 1 diabetes patients.

As every portion of the isolated RNA was reverse transcribed, the sequencing read expressed TCRB transcripts. This table comes from immunoSEQ multiplex PCR, and its TCRdb copy is limited to in-frame clones, with some not included. The sample contains some 700,000 clones, roughly 13% of which appear only once. Antigens for these TCRs are unknown. The sample taken for sequencing was naive CD4+ T cells from blood. The receptors shown here come from a man between 18 and 35 years old with type 1 diabetes.

As for this clone: Other DNA sequences in the same sample also yield this CDR3. This sequence joins TRBV6-5 and TRBJ2-1; D might be TRBD1 (6 bases). This CDR3 has 13 amino acids. Germline V gives CDR1 MNHEY, CDR2 SVGAGI. V lost 0 bases, J lost 7 bases, and 7 bases lay in between. CDR3 coding DNA: TGTGCCAGCAGTTACTCGAGGGGGAATGAGCAGTTCTTC. This translates into CASSYSRGNEQFF.

The J gene is TRBJ2-1, the V gene TRBV5-1; 7 bases agree with TRBD1. V dropped 4 bases and J dropped 9; count of bases not matched to a gene: 7. This CDR3 is 13 amino acids long. The germline gives CDR1 SGHRS, CDR2 YFSETQ. DNA of the CDR3: TGCGCCAGCAGCGACAGGGCGGACGGTGAGCAGTTCTTC. Amino acids: CASSDRADGEQFF.

Written as DNA, the CDR3 is TGTGCCTGGAGTGTACTCGCGGGGGTCGGGGAGACCCAGTACTTC. It encodes CAWSVLAGVGETQYF. The J gene is TRBJ2-5, the V gene TRBV30; the match to TRBD2 covers 7 bases. Trimming took 0 bases from V and 5 from J; bases not matched to a gene: 9. This CDR3 spans 15 amino acids. Germline CDR1 is GTSNPN and CDR2 is SVGIG (reference sequence).

The chain has TRBV7-2 and TRBJ2-7; TRBD1 aligns across 9 bases. Germline V lookup: CDR1 SGHTA, CDR2 FQGNSA. CDR3 length equals 14 residues. With 6 bases clipped from V and 2 bases from J, the junction kept 5 bases outside the gene matches. The DNA of the CDR3 is TGTGCCAGCAGAATTGACAGGGGGACCTACGAGCAGTACTTC. This codes for CASRIDRGTYEQYF.

J is TRBJ1-6 and V is TRBV28, with D perhaps TRBD1 (6 bases). Germline-derived CDR1 and CDR2 are MDHEN and SYDVKM. V was pared by 3 bases and J by 7 bases, with 13 bases between. This CDR3 region has 15 residues. CDR3 coding DNA: TGTGCCAGCAGTTTGATTACGGGGGGCAATTCACCCCTCCACTTT. Its translation: CASSLITGGNSPLHF. The full variable domain, with the rest looked up from reference TRBV28 and TRBJ1-6, is DVKVTQSSRYLVKRTGEKVFLECVQDMDHENMFWYRQDPGLGLRLIYFSYDVKMKEKGDIPEGYSVSREKKERFSLILESASTNQTSMYLCASSLITGGNSPLHFGNGTRLTVT.

In this sample, this clone turned up a few times. Other nucleotide sequences in the sample specify the same CDR3. V gene TRBV7-9 combines with J gene TRBJ2-5, with 12 bases aligning to TRBD2. This CDR3 spans 16 amino acids. With 4 bases clipped from V and 5 bases from J, the junction kept 8 bases outside the gene matches. Germline assignment: CDR1 SEHNR and CDR2 FQNEAQ (reference sequence). CDR3 amino acids: CASSSGLAGSQETQYF. For the CDR3, the DNA is TGTGCCAGCAGCTCAGGACTAGCGGGGAGTCAGGAGACCCAGTACTTC.

The J gene is TRBJ2-3, the V gene TRBV4-1; D gene ambiguous. The CDR3 totals 13 residues. CDR1 and CDR2 (germline): MGHRA, YSYEKL. The V and J ends lost 2 bases and 4 bases respectively, with 7 bases between them. CDR3 nucleotide sequence: TGCGCCAGCAGCCAAACGTGGCCAGATACGCAGTATTTT. It yields the protein CASSQTWPDTQYF.

The rearrangement links TRBV14 to TRBJ1-2; 7 bases map to TRBD1. Germline V gene data show CDR1 as SGHDN and CDR2 as FVKESK. The CDR3 extends over 13 amino acids. The trim removed 1 base at V and 6 bases at J, leaving 2 bases unmatched. The CDR3 DNA is TGTGCCAGCAGCCAAGTAGGGGGCGATGGCTACACCTTC. Protein product: CASSQVGGDGYTF.

The chain is built from TRBV27 and TRBJ1-4; 7 nucleotides agree with TRBD1. V lost 5 bases and J lost 1; bases outside the gene matches: 7. Germline V CDR1 and CDR2: MNHEY, SMNVEV (reference sequence). This CDR3 is built from 16 residues. DNA for the CDR3: TGTGCCAGCAGTACCGGACAGGATCTAACTAATGAAAAACTGTTTTTT. Its protein product is CASSTGQDLTNEKLFF.

This clone turned up a few times. The genes are TRBV28 and TRBJ2-7, with D unresolved. Trimming stripped 5 bases from V and 4 bases from J, with 9 bases between. This CDR3 comprises 12 residues. The germline V gene has CDR1 MDHEN and CDR2 SYDVKM. CDR3 nucleotide sequence: TGTGCCAGCAGTATATTAGGGTACGAGCAGTACTTC. This sequence encodes CASSILGYEQYF.

The sample holds many counts of this clone. The rearrangement joins TRBV7-9 to TRBJ1-2; no clear D gene. The V end lost 1 base, the J end lost 6 bases, and 3 bases lay between the germline ends. The CDR3 consists of 11 residues. Germline V CDR1 and CDR2: SEHNR, FQNEAQ (reference sequence). CDR3 DNA: TGTGCCAGCAGCTTAGGTCATGGCTACACCTTC. This translates into CASSLGHGYTF.

The gene calls are TRBV7-9 and TRBJ2-3; no firm D call. The germline CDR1 and CDR2 sequences are SEHNR and FQNEAQ (reference sequence). V lost 3 bases and J 4 bases, leaving 5 bases between the germline ends. The CDR3 totals 12 residues. CDR3: CASSFSPDTQYF. In nucleotides, the CDR3 is TGTGCCAGCAGCTTTTCCCCAGATACGCAGTATTTT.

V usage is TRBV6-1 and J usage is TRBJ2-3, with D unresolved. Germline assignment: CDR1 MNHNS and CDR2 SASEGT. The CDR3 totals 14 residues. Trimming stripped 11 bases from V and 4 bases from J, with 19 bases between. DNA of the CDR3: TGTGCCGCCTCACGGGCCGGTGGCGCAGATACGCAGTATTTT. Translated: CAASRAGGADTQYF.

The sample holds a few counts of this clone. This sequence joins TRBV27 and TRBJ1-2; the D gene is possibly TRBD1 (5 bases). Germline-derived CDR1 and CDR2 are MNHEY and SMNVEV (reference sequence). The CDR3 contains 12 residues. V lost 5 bases, J lost 8 bases, and 12 bases lay in between. DNA of the CDR3: TGTGCCAGCAGTCGGCGGGACGGAGGCTACACCTTC. This gives the protein CASSRRDGGYTF.

The chain combines TRBV7-2 with TRBJ2-5; D may be TRBD2 (8 bases). With the DNA end fitting TRBJ2-7 better, the J assignment may be wrong. The CDR3 contains 14 residues. Germline V lookup: CDR1 SGHTA, CDR2 FQGNSA. Here the CDR3 reads CASSPGGGFYEQYF. The CDR3 DNA sequence: TGTGCCAGCAGCCCGGGAGGGGGCTTTTACGAGCAGTACTTC.

In its sample, this clone was seen a few times. The chain couples TRBV14 to TRBJ2-1; TRBD2 aligns across 8 bases. This CDR3 is built from 17 residues. Per the germline V gene, CDR1 is SGHDN and CDR2 is FVKESK. J gave up 4 bases and V 0 bases, and 8 bases lay outside the gene matches. DNA for the CDR3: TGTGCCAGCAGCCAAGAGGTAACTAGCGGCACATACAATGAGCAGTTCTTC. It codes for CASSQEVTSGTYNEQFF.

This clone has more than one count but fewer than ten. The V call is TRBV7-3, the J call TRBJ2-1; D is unresolved. Trimming stripped 5 bases from V and 0 bases from J, with 14 bases between. CDR1 and CDR2 from the germline V gene are SGHTA and FQGTGA. The CDR3 contains 16 residues. CDR3 DNA: TGTGCCAGCAGCGCACTCAGCTCCAGCTCCTACAATGAGCAGTTCTTC. Its translation: CASSALSSSSYNEQFF. The entire variable domain, with the rest obtained from reference TRBV7-3 and TRBJ2-1, is as follows: GAGVSQTPSNKVTEKGKYVELRCDPISGHTALYWYRQSLGQGPEFLIYFQGTGAADDSGLPNDRFFAVRPEGSVSTLKIQRTERGDSAVYLCASSALSSSSYNEQFFGPGTRLTVL.

In its sample, this clone was seen a few times. J is TRBJ2-2 and V is TRBV5-4; TRBD1 might be the D (5 bases). Germline CDR1 is SGHNT and CDR2 is YYREEE (reference sequence). V was cut by 0 bases and J by 2 bases, with 8 bases left in between. This CDR3 has 15 amino acids. The CDR3: CASSLGQPNTGELFF. CDR3 DNA sequence: TGTGCCAGCAGCTTGGGACAGCCCAACACCGGGGAGCTGTTTTTT.

This clone has only a few counts. The chain uses TRBV7-9 and TRBJ2-3, with 8 bases lining up with TRBD1. With V trimmed by 5 bases and J by 3 bases, 7 bases remained unmatched. The CDR3 consists of 15 residues. Per germline, CDR1 SEHNR and CDR2 FQNEAQ (reference sequence). This CDR3 is CASSRGQGRTDTQYF. CDR3 nucleotides: TGTGCCAGCAGCCGCGGACAGGGTCGGACAGATACGCAGTATTTT.

V usage is TRBV5-1 and J usage is TRBJ2-3; 7 bases agree with TRBD1. The CDR3 is 15 amino acids. Germline CDR1 reads SGHRS; CDR2 reads YFSETQ. The ends lost 5 bases at V and 5 bases at J; junction bases unmatched: 11. The CDR3 bases are TGCGCCAGCAGTTTCGACAGGGTGACTGGAGATACGCAGTATTTT. Its translation: CASSFDRVTGDTQYF.

The chain combines TRBV5-6 with TRBJ2-2; possible D gene TRBD1, 6 bases. CDR1 SGHDT and CDR2 YYEEEE come from the germline V gene. This CDR3 is 14 amino acids long. V dropped 4 bases and J dropped 6 bases, with 13 bases sitting between them. The DNA for the CDR3 is TGTGCCAGCAGCACACAGGGAGATGCCGGGGAGCTGTTTTTT. It specifies CASSTQGDAGELFF.

The table lists this clone with a few counts. The rearrangement joins TRBV5-1 to TRBJ2-1; 7 positions agree with TRBD1. Per germline, CDR1 SGHRS and CDR2 YFSETQ. The CDR3 loop spans 15 amino acids. After removal of 0 bases from V and 3 bases from J, the junction contained 3 bases not matched to a gene. CDR3 residues: CASSLDRGLYNEQFF. CDR3 sequence (DNA): TGCGCCAGCAGCTTGGACAGGGGCCTCTACAATGAGCAGTTCTTC.

The chain is built from TRBV5-1 and TRBJ2-2, with D perhaps being TRBD1 or TRBD2 (5 bases each). Germline V lookup: CDR1 SGHRS, CDR2 YFSETQ. V was shortened by 5 bases and J by 4 bases, with 15 bases between the two germline ends. The CDR3 spans 15 residues. The CDR3 nucleotides are TGCGCCAGCAGACAGAGGGGAGTAGGCACCGGGGAGCTGTTTTTT. Protein sequence: CASRQRGVGTGELFF.

As to this clone: Other nucleotide sequences in the sample specify the same CDR3. The rearrangement uses TRBV9 and TRBJ2-5, with a tentative D call TRBD2 (6 bases). Germline assignment: CDR1 SGDLS and CDR2 YYNGEE. V lost 3 bases and J lost 2, with 8 bases in between. The CDR3 has 13 amino acids. The CDR3 is CASSAGGQETQYF. CDR3 nucleotide sequence: TGTGCCAGCAGCGCCGGGGGACAAGAGACCCAGTACTTC.

The chain recombines TRBV7-9 with TRBJ2-3; 7 nucleotides match TRBD1. J gave up 2 bases and V 5 bases, and 7 bases lay outside the gene matches. The CDR3 extends over 15 amino acids. Germline loops: CDR1 SEHNR, CDR2 FQNEAQ (reference sequence). CDR3 in amino acids: CASSRGQPNTDTQYF. For the CDR3, the DNA is TGTGCCAGCAGCCGGGGACAGCCCAACACAGATACGCAGTATTTT.

This clone was picked up a small number of times. The V call is TRBV5-1, the J call TRBJ1-2; 9 nucleotides match TRBD1. Trimming at V came to 4 bases and at J to 6 bases, leaving 7 bases not matched to a gene. The V gene's germline CDR1 is SGHRS and CDR2 YFSETQ. This CDR3 has 14 amino acids. The CDR3 DNA reads TGCGCCAGCAGCGGGACCGGGACAGGGAATGGCTACACCTTC. This codes for CASSGTGTGNGYTF.

The CDR3 loop is CASSSPGAATYEQYF. The CDR3 region has the DNA TGTGCCAGCAGCTCGCCCGGAGCGGCCACCTACGAGCAGTACTTC. The gene calls are TRBV6-5 and TRBJ2-7; the D gene is possibly TRBD2 (5 bases). Germline CDR1 MNHEY, CDR2 SVGAGI. This CDR3 is built from 15 residues. With 6 bases removed from V and 2 bases from J, the gap between germline ends came to 17 bases.

The chain employs TRBV6-6 and TRBJ1-3; possible D gene TRBD1, 6 bases. Germline-derived CDR1 and CDR2 are MNHNY and SVGAGI (reference sequence). V was trimmed by 5 bases and J by 0 bases, leaving 8 bases between them. There are 14 residues in the CDR3. CDR3 sequence: CASSTGHSGNTIYF. The CDR3 DNA reads as TGTGCCAGCAGTACGGGACACTCTGGAAACACCATATATTTT.

This chain joins TRBV29-1 and TRBJ1-1, with D unresolved. In germline, CDR1 is SQVTM, CDR2 ANQGSEA. V gave up 1 base and J gave up 1 base, with 13 bases separating them. The CDR3 contains 15 residues. The CDR3: CSVEGLRGANTEAFF. The CDR3 nucleotides are TGCAGCGTTGAAGGTTTGCGGGGTGCGAACACTGAAGCTTTCTTT.

This clone was picked up a small number of times. The rearrangement uses TRBV14 and TRBJ2-7; TRBD1 aligns across 7 bases. This CDR3 comprises 16 residues. The V gene's germline CDR1 is SGHDN and CDR2 FVKESK. Germline trimming cut 1 base from V and 2 bases from J; bases unmatched to any gene: 8. CDR3 DNA: TGTGCCAGCAGCCAAGGCAGGACAGGCAATACCTACGAGCAGTACTTC. It is translated as CASSQGRTGNTYEQYF. The full variable domain, in which reference TRBV14 and TRBJ2-7 provide the parts outside the CDR3, is EAGVTQFPSHSVIEKGQTVTLRCDPISGHDNLYWYRRVMGKEIKFLLHFVKESKQDESGMPNNRFLAERTGGTYSTLKVQPAELEDSGVYFCASSQGRTGNTYEQYFGPGTRLTVT.